These 3 T cell receptor beta chains were sequenced from one sample in a study of CD8 T cells in Susac syndrome. Random hexamers served to reverse transcribe roughly 0.5 to 1 ug RNA. TCRdb reprocessed the immunoSEQ multiplex PCR reads via MiXCR and lists one record per CDR3 protein. This sample has approximately 120,000 distinct CDR3 sequences; roughly 90% occur once, and the top ten carry around 0.12%. The sample consisted of CD8+ T cells from PBMCs. These receptors all come from a human donor in good health.

This chain joins TRBV20-1 and TRBJ2-1; the D is unclear. There are 14 residues in the CDR3. CDR1 and CDR2 (germline): DFQATT, SNEGSKA (reference sequence). Between the trimmed V and J ends, which lost 3 bases and 0 bases, there was a span of 9 bases. Written as DNA, the CDR3 is TGCAGTGCTAGTTCAGAAACCTCCTACAATGAGCAGTTCTTC. Its protein product is CSASSETSYNEQFF.

The chain joins TRBV24-1 to TRBJ2-7; a possible D gene is TRBD1 (5 bases). CDR1 is KGHDR and CDR2 is SFDVKD in the germline V gene. The CDR3 loop spans 13 amino acids. V gave up 4 bases and J gave up 9 bases, with 15 bases separating them. As DNA, the CDR3 is TGTGCCACCAGTGACGGTTCAGGGAACGGGCAGTACTTC. It specifies CATSDGSGNGQYF.

The CDR3 bases are TGTGCCAGCAGCCCCGACAAAGACAATCAGCCCCAGCATTTT. Its translation: CASSPDKDNQPQHF. The V call is TRBV6-5, the J call TRBJ1-5; D is undetermined. Germline CDR1 and CDR2: MNHEY and SVGAGI. This CDR3 has 14 residues. V was clipped by 6 bases and J by 3 bases, with 12 bases between them.